This TCR beta chain emerged from a study of cytomegalovirus exposure and HLA in healthy donors. 13 Jbeta primers and 60 Vbeta primers were used for the PCR. The assay was immunoSEQ multiplex PCR, and TCRdb's table has in-frame clones only and misses some. Here the sample spans under 150,000 clones, about 84% being singletons. A note on this clone: What it recognizes is unknown.

Study results and limitations: The study listed 164 cytomegalovirus-associated TCR beta chains.

The CDR3 loop spans 12 amino acids. The J segment lost 7 bases and the V segment lost 8 bases, leaving 4 bases of the junction unmatched. Germline V CDR1 and CDR2: GTSNPN, SVGIG (reference sequence). This receptor was taken from a boy younger than 18 in good health and CMV-seronegative. Sequenced input: PBMCs. The chain recombines TRBV30 with TRBJ1-4; 10 bases map to TRBD1. CDR3 sequence: CAGGQGGEKLFF. CDR3 sequence (DNA): TGTGCCGGTGGACAGGGGGGTGAAAAACTGTTTTTT.